This TCR beta chain was recorded in a study of blood T cell repertoires in COVID-19. Study context: Donors in the United States, Italy and Spain gave samples during acute or convalescent COVID-19. PBMCs, B-cell-depleted T cells, or T cells were the source of the cDNA or gDNA that made up the material.

Study processing details: Reference gene primers were amplified, and this amplification served to estimate nucleated cell counts. TCRdb keeps only in-frame clones here, not all; method: immunoSEQ multiplex PCR. Clone size and the V and J calls come from that table; the DNA yielded D and trimming. This table has about 67,000 clones, around 85% appearing once. The CDR3 is 15 amino acids. The ends were cut back, 3 bases at V and 3 bases at J, with 12 bases in the middle. Germline V gives CDR1 SEHNR, CDR2 FQNEAQ (reference sequence). Sequencing was performed on peripheral blood. The chain is built from TRBV7-9 and TRBJ1-5, with D perhaps matching TRBD1 (5 bases). This receptor was taken from a woman over 75 with acute or convalescent COVID-19. Written as DNA, the CDR3 is TGTGCCAGCAGCTTCGGGACGGGAGTCAATCAGCCCCAGCATTTT. Protein sequence: CASSFGTGVNQPQHF.